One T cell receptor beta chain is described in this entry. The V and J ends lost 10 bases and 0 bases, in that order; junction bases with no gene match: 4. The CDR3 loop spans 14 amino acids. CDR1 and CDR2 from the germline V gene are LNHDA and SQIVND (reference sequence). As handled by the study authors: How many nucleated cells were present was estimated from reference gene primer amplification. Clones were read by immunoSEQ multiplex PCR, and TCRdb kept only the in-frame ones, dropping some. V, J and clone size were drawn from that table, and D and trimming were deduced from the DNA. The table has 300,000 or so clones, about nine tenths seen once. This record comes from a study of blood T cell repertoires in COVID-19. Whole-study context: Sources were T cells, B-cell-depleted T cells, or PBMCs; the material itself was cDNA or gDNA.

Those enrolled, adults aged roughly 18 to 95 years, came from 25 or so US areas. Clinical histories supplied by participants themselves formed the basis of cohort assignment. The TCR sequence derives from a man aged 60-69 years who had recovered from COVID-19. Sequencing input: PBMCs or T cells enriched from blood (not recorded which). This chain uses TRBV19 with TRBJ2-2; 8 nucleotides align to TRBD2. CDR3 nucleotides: TGTGCCACCAGCGGGAGACCGAACACCGGGGAGCTGTTTTTT. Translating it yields CATSGRPNTGELFF.